This T cell receptor (beta chain) stems from a study of human T cells and chemical hapten exposure. Whole-study context: DPC 0.01% went on the upper back by patch test, with reading at 6 days.

Overall study findings and caveats: PT1 expanded TCR numbers rose with patch test score. With DPC sensitization, TCRs exceeding 1 in 1000 frequency showed no change. Expanded TCRs clustered into significantly more large CDR3 similarity groups than controls, the analysis revealed.

As to time point: pre-sensitization, week 0. Treatment noted: therapeutic diphenylcyclopropenone sensitization with weekly scalp DPC. Trimming stripped 4 bases from V and 4 bases from J, with 5 bases between. The CDR3 consists of 11 residues. CDR1 MDHEN and CDR2 SYDVKM come from the germline V gene. This clonotype was found once. Its antigen is undetermined. TCRdb re-called the RACE reads with MiXCR, one entry per CDR3 protein. The table shows about 380,000 distinct CDR3 sequences, with 5% to 6.5% occurring only once. Material: whole blood, obtained in connection with sensitization to the hapten diphenylcyclopropenone (DPC). This chain joins TRBV28 and TRBJ2-7; no clear D. The receptor comes from a woman aged 50 to 60 with alopecia areata. Some clones in this sample may be carry-over from other donors' samples. The DNA of the CDR3 is TGTGCCAGCAGTTATAAGTACGAGCAGTACTTC. Translation gives CASSYKYEQYF.